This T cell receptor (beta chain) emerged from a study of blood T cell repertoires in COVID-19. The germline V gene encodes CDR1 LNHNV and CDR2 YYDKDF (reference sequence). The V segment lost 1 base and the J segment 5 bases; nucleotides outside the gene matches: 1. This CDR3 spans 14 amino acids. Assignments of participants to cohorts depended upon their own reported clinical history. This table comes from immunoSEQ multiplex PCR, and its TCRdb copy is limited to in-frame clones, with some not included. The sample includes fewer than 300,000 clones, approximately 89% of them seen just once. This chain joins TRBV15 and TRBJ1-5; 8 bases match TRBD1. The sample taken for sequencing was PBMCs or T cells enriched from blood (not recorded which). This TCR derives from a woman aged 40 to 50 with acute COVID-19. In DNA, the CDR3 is TGTGCCACCAGCAGAGTGACAGGGGATCAGCCCCAGCATTTT. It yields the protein CATSRVTGDQPQHF. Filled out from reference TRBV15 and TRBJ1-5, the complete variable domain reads DAMVIQNPRYQVTQFGKPVTLSCSQTLNHNVMYWYQQKSSQAPKLLFHYYDKDFNNEADTPDNFQSRRPNTSFCFLDIRSPGLGDTAMYLCATSRVTGDQPQHFGDGTRLSIL.